The 26 T cell receptor beta chains below were found in one sample sequenced in a study of shared clonotypes between healthy human individuals. Clones were read by immunoSEQ multiplex PCR, and TCRdb kept only the in-frame ones, dropping some. The profile shows around 510,000 clones, around 76% of them singletons. Material: PBMCs. These receptors all come from a middle-aged woman in good health. Some clones in this sample may be carry-over from other donors' samples.

This chain links TRBV29-1 with TRBJ2-7, with 11 positions matching TRBD2. Trimming took 3 bases from V and 6 from J; bases not matched to a gene: 10. The CDR3 runs 15 residues. The germline CDR1 and CDR2 sequences are SQVTM and ANQGSEA. In DNA, the CDR3 is TGCAGCGTTGAGGGGGGTAGCGGGAGGGCCGGCGAGCAGTACTTC. This encodes CSVEGGSGRAGEQYF.

The V call is TRBV14, the J call TRBJ1-1; D unclear. This CDR3 region has 15 residues. Germline assignment: CDR1 SGHDN and CDR2 FVKESK. V lost 0 bases and J lost 0, with 8 bases in between. The CDR3 DNA follows: TGTGCCAGCAGCCAAGATTCGGCAATGAACACTGAAGCTTTCTTT. Protein sequence: CASSQDSAMNTEAFF.

The V call is TRBV28, the J call TRBJ1-5; no definite D call. In germline, CDR1 is MDHEN, CDR2 SYDVKM. The CDR3 length is 13 residues. Trimming left V 6 bases short and J 7 bases short, with 13 bases between. The CDR3 DNA follows: TGTGCCAGCAGACCCGGGCGTAGACAGCCCCAGCATTTT. This gives the protein CASRPGRRQPQHF.

This chain uses TRBV9 with TRBJ1-2; 7 positions match TRBD1. Trimming removed 2 bases from V and 9 bases from J; junction bases left unmatched: 4. Germline V gives CDR1 SGDLS, CDR2 YYNGEE. This CDR3 has 12 residues. The CDR3 bases are TGTGCCAGCAGCGTCGGACAGGCTAGCTACACCTTC. This encodes CASSVGQASYTF.

The V and J genes are TRBV30 and TRBJ1-3; D is uncertain. The CDR3 consists of 14 residues. The germline V gene encodes CDR1 GTSNPN and CDR2 SVGIG (reference sequence). Trimming shortened V by 2 bases and J by 0 bases, and 8 bases separated the two germline ends. The CDR3: CAWSQGNSGNTIYF. In nucleotides, the CDR3 is TGTGCCTGGAGTCAAGGGAACTCTGGAAACACCATATATTTT.

The sample holds one count of this clone. The CDR3: CASSSSGRALDEQFF. CDR3 nucleotide sequence: TGTGCCAGCAGCTCTAGCGGGAGGGCCCTGGATGAGCAGTTCTTC. The chain uses TRBV9 and TRBJ2-1; 12 bases agree with TRBD2. The V segment lost 4 bases and the J segment 8 bases; nucleotides outside the gene matches: 7. Germline loops: CDR1 SGDLS, CDR2 YYNGEE. The length of the CDR3 is 15 residues.

The V gene is TRBV5-6, the J gene TRBJ1-1, with D possibly TRBD1 on 6 matching bases. This CDR3 has 16 residues. Trimming took 4 bases from V and 0 from J, leaving 16 bases between them. Germline lookup yields CDR1 SGHDT and CDR2 YYEEEE. The CDR3 region is CASSRWGANMNTEAFF. The CDR3 DNA follows: TGTGCCAGCAGCCGGTGGGGGGCAAACATGAACACTGAAGCTTTCTTT.

V gene TRBV7-2 combines with J gene TRBJ2-3, with D possibly TRBD1 on 6 matching bases. Trimming took off 0 bases at V and 2 bases at J, with 9 bases between the two ends. This CDR3 spans 15 amino acids. Germline-derived CDR1 and CDR2 are SGHTA and FQGNSA. The DNA of the CDR3 is TGTGCCAGCAGCTTAGCAGGGGGACCCACAGATACGCAGTATTTT. This encodes CASSLAGGPTDTQYF. The full variable domain, rest sourced from reference TRBV7-2 and TRBJ2-3, is GAGVSQSPSNKVTEKGKDVELRCDPISGHTALYWYRQSLGQGLEFLIYFQGNSAPDKSGLPSDRFSAERTGGSVSTLTIQRTQQEDSAVYLCASSLAGGPTDTQYFGPGTRLTVL.

The chain joins TRBV5-8 to TRBJ2-5; D ambiguous. Germline CDR1 is SGHTS and CDR2 is YDEGEE. This CDR3 is built from 14 residues. Trimming took 0 bases from V and 2 from J, leaving 8 bases between them. This CDR3 reads CASSLEVTQETQYF. In DNA, the CDR3 is TGTGCCAGCAGCTTGGAGGTCACTCAAGAGACCCAGTACTTC.

The V call is TRBV4-3, the J call TRBJ2-7; D is ambiguous. Trimming took 1 base from V and 3 from J, leaving 16 bases between them. The CDR3 contains 16 residues. Per germline, CDR1 LGHNA and CDR2 YSLEER. CDR3 sequence reads: CASSQGQAERIYEQYF. In DNA form, the CDR3 reads TGCGCCAGCAGCCAAGGGCAGGCGGAGAGGATCTACGAGCAGTACTTC.

The chain carries TRBV12-5 and TRBJ2-1, with 8 bases identical to TRBD2. CDR3 length: 18 amino acids. Germline values: CDR1 LGHNT, CDR2 FRNRAP. V shed 6 bases, J shed 4 bases, and the junction held 17 bases outside the gene matches. The CDR3 reads CASGVRAGAGDSYNEQFF. CDR3 in DNA: TGTGCTAGTGGCGTTAGAGCGGGAGCGGGGGATTCATACAATGAGCAGTTCTTC.

This chain connects TRBV5-6 to TRBJ2-2, with D tentatively TRBD1 (6 bases). In germline, CDR1 is SGHDT, CDR2 YYEEEE. The V gene lost 3 bases and the J gene lost 3 bases, with 15 bases spanning the gap. The CDR3 totals 16 residues. The CDR3 sequence: CASSSDRNPYTGELFF. The CDR3 nucleotides are TGTGCCAGCAGCTCGGACAGAAATCCTTACACCGGGGAGCTGTTTTTT.

This clone was recorded many times. The chain combines TRBV30 with TRBJ1-1, with D unresolved. CDR3 size: 15 residues. V was shortened by 0 bases and J by 1 base, with 12 bases between the two germline ends. The germline V gene encodes CDR1 GTSNPN and CDR2 SVGIG (reference sequence). CDR3 residues: CAWSVIGRQNTEAFF. The CDR3 DNA follows: TGTGCCTGGAGTGTAATAGGACGGCAGAACACTGAAGCTTTCTTT.

V is TRBV5-8 and J is TRBJ2-5; D is uncertain. Trimming removed 7 bases at V and 6 bases at J, with 16 bases between. The germline V gene encodes CDR1 SGHTS and CDR2 YDEGEE. This CDR3 region has 13 residues. CDR3 DNA sequence: TGTGCCAGCGGCCCTGGGCGGTTTAAGACCCAGTACTTC. Translating gives CASGPGRFKTQYF. The full variable domain, with the rest looked up from reference TRBV5-8 and TRBJ2-5, is EAGVTQSPTHLIKTRGQQATLRCSPISGHTSVYWYQQALGLGLQFLLWYDEGEERNRGNFPPRFSGRQFPNYSSELNVNALELEDSALYLCASGPGRFKTQYFGPGTRLLVL.

The chain's CDR3 is CASSYGGSGTTAKYF. CDR3 bases: TGTGCCAGTAGTTACGGGGGTAGCGGGACTACAGCGAAGTACTTC. The V and J genes are TRBV19 and TRBJ2-7, with 8 bases identical to TRBD2. The V segment lost 5 bases and the J segment 11 bases; nucleotides outside the gene matches: 17. The CDR3 has 15 residues. From germline, CDR1 is LNHDA and CDR2 SQIVND (reference sequence).

The V call is TRBV28, the J call TRBJ1-4; perhaps TRBD1 as D (5 bases). CDR3 length equals 15 residues. Trimming cost V 4 bases and J 3 bases, with 12 bases left between them. Per germline, CDR1 MDHEN and CDR2 SYDVKM. The CDR3 sequence is CASSSLRGANEKLFF. In nucleotides, the CDR3 is TGTGCCAGCAGTTCTTTGAGGGGTGCTAATGAAAAACTGTTTTTT.

The CDR3 loop is CASTGTVFNYGYTF. DNA for the CDR3: TGTGCCAGCACCGGGACAGTGTTTAACTATGGCTACACCTTC. This chain connects TRBV28 to TRBJ1-2; 7 bases fit TRBD1. V shed 7 bases, J shed 1 base, and the junction held 6 bases outside the gene matches. The germline CDR1 and CDR2 sequences are MDHEN and SYDVKM. This CDR3 contains 14 residues.

In the case of this clone: With a far larger clone one base away, a read error is the likely cause. This rearrangement joins TRBV2 to TRBJ2-1, with a possible D match to TRBD2 (6 bases). The CDR3 has 11 amino acids. CDR1 is SNHLY and CDR2 is FYNNEI in the germline V gene. The CDR3 DNA sequence: TGTGCCACAGCTTGGCGGGATATTTCGGTCTTC. It yields the protein CATAWRDISVF.

V and J are TRBV30 and TRBJ2-1; D remains unclear. Germline CDR1 GTSNPN, CDR2 SVGIG (reference sequence). The V end lost 3 bases, the J end lost 7 bases, and 10 bases lay between the germline ends. There are 12 residues in the CDR3. CDR3 residues: CAWSLGRNEQFF. The CDR3 DNA reads as TGTGCCTGGAGCTTAGGGCGAAATGAGCAGTTCTTC.

The rearrangement links TRBV5-1 to TRBJ2-1; 7 positions match TRBD2. V lost 0 bases to trimming and J lost 2 bases; unmatched junction nucleotides: 2. Germline V CDR1 and CDR2: SGHRS, YFSETQ. CDR3 size: 15 residues. This chain's CDR3 is CASSLASGTYNEQFF. In DNA, the CDR3 is TGCGCCAGCAGCTTGGCCAGCGGGACCTACAATGAGCAGTTCTTC.

J is TRBJ2-7 and V is TRBV28, with TRBD2 as a possible D gene (6 bases). The germline V gene has CDR1 MDHEN and CDR2 SYDVKM. This CDR3 contains 14 residues. Trimming left V 6 bases short and J 3 bases short, with 15 bases between. The CDR3 bases are TGTGCCAGCAGCGGGAGTCCGGGGTACTACGAGCAGTACTTC. Protein product: CASSGSPGYYEQYF.

The chain uses TRBV28 and TRBJ2-1; D call uncertain. CDR1 MDHEN and CDR2 SYDVKM come from the germline V gene. Trimming took off 2 bases at V and 0 bases at J, with 2 bases between the two ends. The CDR3 totals 13 residues. CDR3 in amino acids: CASSLISYNEQFF. CDR3 DNA sequence: TGTGCCAGCAGTTTAATCTCCTACAATGAGCAGTTCTTC.

As concerns this clone: At the DNA level, this CDR3 is encoded by other sequences in the same sample as well. DNA of the CDR3: TGCGCCAGCAGCCAAGCAGGAGGGGATGAGCAGTTCTTC. Translated: CASSQAGGDEQFF. The chain recombines TRBV4-1 with TRBJ2-1; D is possibly TRBD2 (6 bases). The V and J ends lost 1 base and 8 bases respectively, with 9 bases between them. The CDR3 totals 13 residues. The germline gives CDR1 MGHRA, CDR2 YSYEKL.

On this clone: This sequence is one base from a far larger clone and is likely a read error. Other nucleotide sequences from this sample produce the same CDR3. CDR3 DNA sequence: TGTGCCAGCAGTGAGGCGGAACCGAACACAGGGGAGCTGTTTTTT. Translated, it gives CASSEAEPNTGELFF. This chain connects TRBV2 to TRBJ2-2; D ambiguous. The CDR3 covers 15 residues. Germline V lookup: CDR1 SNHLY, CDR2 FYNNEI. The complete variable domain, with remaining parts taken from reference TRBV2 and TRBJ2-2, reads EPEVTQTPSHQVTQMGQEVILRCVPISNHLYFYWYRQILGQKVEFLVSFYNNEISEKSEIFDDQFSVERPDGSNFTLKIRSTKLEDSAMYFCASSEAEPNTGELFFGEGSRLTVL.

This clone was observed a handful of times. The rearrangement uses TRBV29-1 and TRBJ2-3; no definite D call. The V end was cut by 4 bases, the J end by 0 bases, with 5 bases between. There are 12 residues in the CDR3. Germline V gene sequence: CDR1 SQVTM, CDR2 ANQGSEA. CDR3 in DNA: TGCAGCGTTGTGGTTAGCACAGATACGCAGTATTTT. Translated, it gives CSVVVSTDTQYF.

This clone was counted only a few times. The J gene is TRBJ2-5, the V gene TRBV7-3; D is uncertain. The better agreement between TRBJ2-7 and the DNA end casts doubt on the J call. CDR1 is SGHTA, CDR2 FQGTGA, per germline. CDR3 size: 17 residues. In nucleotides, the CDR3 is TGTGCCAGCAGCTTAGAGGTCGGTCTTCATGTCCCCTACGAGCAGTACTTC. Protein sequence: CASSLEVGLHVPYEQYF.